What follows are 11 T cell receptor beta chains derived from one specimen sequenced in a study of T cells after yellow fever vaccination. TCRdb recomputed calls from the 5' RACE reads with MiXCR, one row per CDR3 protein. The sample yields about 74,000 distinct CDR3 sequences, more than 5.5% seen once. The sample consisted of CD8+ T cells sorted from PBMCs, taken 4 to 6 days after the first yellow fever vaccination. The source of these receptors is a man in his late teens or twenties who received the YFV17D yellow fever vaccine.

This clonotype showed up many times. This chain uses TRBV4-1 with TRBJ2-7, with D unresolved. Germline-derived CDR1 and CDR2 are MGHRA and YSYEKL. The CDR3 is 14 amino acids. V gave up 2 bases and J gave up 1 base, with 9 bases separating them. The CDR3: CASSQNLGSYEQYV. In DNA, the CDR3 is TGCGCCAGCAGCCAAAACTTAGGGTCCTACGAGCAGTACGTC.

This clonotype has just a few counts. V usage is TRBV20-1 and J usage is TRBJ2-1, with D possibly TRBD2 on 6 matching bases. The V end lost 2 bases, the J end lost 5 bases, and 16 bases lay between the germline ends. The CDR3 is 15 amino acids. Germline V gene data show CDR1 as DFQATT and CDR2 as SNEGSKA (reference sequence). CDR3 loop: CSARSGYRAHNEQFF. Written as DNA, the CDR3 is TGCAGTGCTAGAAGCGGGTACCGCGCTCACAATGAGCAGTTCTTC.

The chain recombines TRBV14 with TRBJ2-3; D unclear. V lost 2 bases, J lost 2 bases, and 8 bases lay in between. The CDR3 covers 14 residues. CDR1 is SGHDN, CDR2 FVKESK, per germline. The CDR3 nucleotides read TGTGCCAGCAGCCAACTCCTATACACAGATACGCAGTATTTT. Protein product: CASSQLLYTDTQYF.

The sample holds many counts of this clonotype. The chain carries TRBV7-9 and TRBJ2-5; 9 nucleotides align to TRBD1. The CDR3 consists of 15 residues. Per germline, CDR1 SEHNR and CDR2 FQNEAQ (reference sequence). The junction had 9 bases not matched to a gene; V was cut back by 5 bases and J by 5 bases. The CDR3 region is CASSPEDRGRETQYF. Written as DNA, the CDR3 is TGTGCCAGCAGCCCAGAGGACAGGGGAAGGGAGACCCAGTACTTC.

V usage is TRBV6-1 and J usage is TRBJ2-1; 8 bases align to TRBD2. The CDR3 is made up of 15 amino acids. Trimming took 6 bases from V and 7 from J; bases not matched to a gene: 11. CDR1 is MNHNS, CDR2 SASEGT, per germline. CDR3 bases: TGTGCCAGCAGGGAGCCGGGGGGGCTTATTAATGAGCAGTTCTTC. Residues: CASREPGGLINEQFF.

This clonotype showed up many times. This sequence joins TRBV20-1 and TRBJ2-3; D gene uncertain. CDR1 and CDR2 from the germline V gene are DFQATT and SNEGSKA (reference sequence). The CDR3 extends over 14 amino acids. The V end was cut by 3 bases, the J end by 1 base, with 11 bases between. The CDR3 spells CSARYSLGTDTQYF. DNA for the CDR3: TGCAGTGCTAGGTACTCCTTGGGCACAGATACGCAGTATTTT.

This clonotype showed up just a few times. The chain couples TRBV29-1 to TRBJ1-1; D uncertain. Trimming cost V 6 bases and J 1 base, with 12 bases left between them. The germline gives CDR1 SQVTM, CDR2 ANQGSEA. CDR3 length: 13 residues. CDR3 residues: CSVPRRENTEAFF. The CDR3 region has the DNA TGCAGCGTGCCCCGACGGGAGAACACTGAAGCTTTCTTT.

Ten or more counts support this clonotype. V gene TRBV4-3 combines with J gene TRBJ2-3; 10 nucleotides align to TRBD2. Germline CDR1 LGHNA, CDR2 YSLEER. V gave up 1 base and J gave up 4 bases; unmatched junction bases: 5. The CDR3 consists of 16 residues. CDR3 loop: CASSQVSGGASDTQYF. The CDR3 DNA reads as TGCGCCAGCAGCCAAGTCAGCGGGGGGGCCTCAGATACGCAGTATTTT.

This clonotype was seen at least ten times. V is TRBV6-2 or TRBV6-3 and J is TRBJ2-5; 9 bases line up with TRBD2. Germline CDR1 MNHEY, CDR2 SVGEGT. The V and J ends lost 5 bases and 3 bases, in that order; junction bases with no gene match: 4. The length of the CDR3 is 14 residues. This CDR3 is CASSRRLAEETQYF. As DNA, the CDR3 is TGTGCCAGCAGTAGAAGACTAGCGGAAGAGACCCAGTACTTC.

The table lists this clonotype with many counts. The chain uses TRBV4-1 and TRBJ1-1; 7 nucleotides match TRBD1. CDR3 length equals 15 residues. Germline V gene lookup returns CDR1 MGHRA and CDR2 YSYEKL. Trimming at V came to 5 bases and at J to 3 bases, leaving 9 bases not matched to a gene. The CDR3 region is CASSNPQGLYTEAFF. CDR3 DNA sequence: TGCGCCAGCAGCAATCCACAGGGGTTGTACACTGAAGCTTTCTTT.

This clonotype was seen only a few times. The chain carries TRBV5-6 and TRBJ1-5, with no clear D. Trimming took 4 bases from V and 2 from J, leaving 22 bases between them. Germline V CDR1 and CDR2: SGHDT, YYEEEE. The CDR3 consists of 18 residues. The CDR3 DNA sequence: TGTGCCAGCAGCCGTAGACCCAGGACTGGGTATGGCAATCAGCCCCAGCATTTT. It translates to CASSRRPRTGYGNQPQHF.